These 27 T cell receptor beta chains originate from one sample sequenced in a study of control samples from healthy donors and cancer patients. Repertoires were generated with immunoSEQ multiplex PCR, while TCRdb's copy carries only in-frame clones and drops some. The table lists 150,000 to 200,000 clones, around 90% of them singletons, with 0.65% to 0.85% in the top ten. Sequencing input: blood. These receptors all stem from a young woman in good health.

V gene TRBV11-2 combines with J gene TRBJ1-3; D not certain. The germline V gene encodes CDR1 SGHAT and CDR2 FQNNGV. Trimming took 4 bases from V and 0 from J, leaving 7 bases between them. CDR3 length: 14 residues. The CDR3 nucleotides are TGTGCCAGCAGCTCCGACACCTCTGGAAACACCATATATTTT. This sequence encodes CASSSDTSGNTIYF.

CDR3 coding DNA: TGTGCCAGCAGTGATAAAACCTCTGGGGCCAACGTCCTGACTTTC. Translation: CASSDKTSGANVLTF. V gene TRBV6-2 or TRBV6-3 combines with J gene TRBJ2-6, with D uncertain. Trimming stripped 5 bases from V and 0 bases from J, with 8 bases between. Germline loops: CDR1 MNHEY, CDR2 SVGEGT. The CDR3 loop spans 15 amino acids.

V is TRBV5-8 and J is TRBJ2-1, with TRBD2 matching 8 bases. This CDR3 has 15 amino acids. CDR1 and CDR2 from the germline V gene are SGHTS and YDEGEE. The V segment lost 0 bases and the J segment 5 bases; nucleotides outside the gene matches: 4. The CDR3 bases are TGTGCCAGCAGCTTGGAGGTAGCGGGGAACAATGAGCAGTTCTTC. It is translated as CASSLEVAGNNEQFF. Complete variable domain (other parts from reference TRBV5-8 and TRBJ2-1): EAGVTQSPTHLIKTRGQQATLRCSPISGHTSVYWYQQALGLGLQFLLWYDEGEERNRGNFPPRFSGRQFPNYSSELNVNALELEDSALYLCASSLEVAGNNEQFFGPGTRLTVL.

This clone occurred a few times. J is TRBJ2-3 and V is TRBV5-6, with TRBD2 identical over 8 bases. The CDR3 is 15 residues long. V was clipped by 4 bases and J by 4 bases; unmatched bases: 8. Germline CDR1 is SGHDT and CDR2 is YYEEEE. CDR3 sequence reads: CASSGRQGLADTQYF. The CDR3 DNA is TGTGCCAGCAGCGGACGCCAGGGACTAGCAGATACGCAGTATTTT.

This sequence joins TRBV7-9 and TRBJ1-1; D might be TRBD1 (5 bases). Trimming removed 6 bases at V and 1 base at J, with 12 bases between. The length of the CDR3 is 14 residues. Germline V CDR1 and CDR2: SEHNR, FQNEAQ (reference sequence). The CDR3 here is CASREGQTNTEAFF. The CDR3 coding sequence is TGTGCCAGCAGGGAGGGGCAGACGAACACTGAAGCTTTCTTT.

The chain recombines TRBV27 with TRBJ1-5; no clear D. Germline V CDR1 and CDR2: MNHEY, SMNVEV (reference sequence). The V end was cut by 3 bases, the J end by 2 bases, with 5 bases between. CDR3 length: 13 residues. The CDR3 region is CASSFERNQPQHF. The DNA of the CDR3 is TGTGCCAGCAGTTTCGAACGCAATCAGCCCCAGCATTTT.

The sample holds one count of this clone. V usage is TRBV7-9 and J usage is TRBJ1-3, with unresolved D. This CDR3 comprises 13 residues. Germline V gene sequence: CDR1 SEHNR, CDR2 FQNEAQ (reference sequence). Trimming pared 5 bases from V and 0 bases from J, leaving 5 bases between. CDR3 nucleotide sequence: TGTGCCAGCAGCCCACCCTCTGGAAACACCATATATTTT. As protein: CASSPPSGNTIYF.

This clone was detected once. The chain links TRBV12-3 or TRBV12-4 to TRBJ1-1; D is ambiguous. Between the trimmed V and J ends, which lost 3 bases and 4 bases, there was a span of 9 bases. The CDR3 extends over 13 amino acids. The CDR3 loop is CASSFVKSTEAFF. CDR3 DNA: TGTGCCAGCAGTTTTGTGAAAAGCACTGAAGCTTTCTTT.

The CDR3 DNA reads as TGTGCCAGCAGTCTCACGGGGGGAAACACTGAAGCTTTCTTT. It yields the protein CASSLTGGNTEAFF. The rearrangement uses TRBV6-2 or TRBV6-3 and TRBJ1-1; tentative D call: TRBD1 (5 bases). Trimming pared 5 bases from V and 2 bases from J, leaving 12 bases between. CDR3 length: 14 residues. Germline V CDR1 and CDR2: MNHEY, SVGEGT.

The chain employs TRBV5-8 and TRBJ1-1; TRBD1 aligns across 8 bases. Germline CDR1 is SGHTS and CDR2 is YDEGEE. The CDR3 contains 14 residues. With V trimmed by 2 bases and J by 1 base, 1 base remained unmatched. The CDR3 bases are TGTGCCAGCAGCTTTGGGACAGGGAACACTGAAGCTTTCTTT. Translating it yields CASSFGTGNTEAFF.

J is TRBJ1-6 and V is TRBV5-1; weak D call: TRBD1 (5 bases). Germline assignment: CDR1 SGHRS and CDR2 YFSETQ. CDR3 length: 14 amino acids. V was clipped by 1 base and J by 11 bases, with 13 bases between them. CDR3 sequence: CASSLSQGTAPLHF. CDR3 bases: TGCGCCAGCAGCTTGAGTCAGGGCACGGCACCCCTCCACTTT. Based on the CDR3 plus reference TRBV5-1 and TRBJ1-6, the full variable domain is KAGVTQTPRYLIKTRGQQVTLSCSPISGHRSVSWYQQTPGQGLQFLFEYFSETQRNKGNFPGRFSGRQFSNSRSEMNVSTLELGDSALYLCASSLSQGTAPLHFGNGTRLTVT.

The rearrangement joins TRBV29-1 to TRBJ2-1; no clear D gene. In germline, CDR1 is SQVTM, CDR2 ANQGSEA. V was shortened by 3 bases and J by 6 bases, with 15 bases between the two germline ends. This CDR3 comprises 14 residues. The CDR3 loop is CSVDLAPLGNEQFF. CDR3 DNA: TGCAGCGTTGATTTAGCTCCTTTAGGCAATGAGCAGTTCTTC.

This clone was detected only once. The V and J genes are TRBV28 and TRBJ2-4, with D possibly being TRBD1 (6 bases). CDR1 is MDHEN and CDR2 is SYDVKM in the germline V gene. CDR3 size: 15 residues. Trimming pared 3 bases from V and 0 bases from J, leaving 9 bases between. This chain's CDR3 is CASSFLDRAKNIQYF. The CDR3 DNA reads TGTGCCAGCAGTTTCTTGGACAGAGCCAAAAACATTCAGTACTTC.

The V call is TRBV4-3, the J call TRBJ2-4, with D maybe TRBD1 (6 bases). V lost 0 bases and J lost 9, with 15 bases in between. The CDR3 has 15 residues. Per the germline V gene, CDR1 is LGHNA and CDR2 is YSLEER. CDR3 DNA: TGCGCCAGCAGCCAAGAAAACAGGGATGGGGGCATTCAGTACTTC. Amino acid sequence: CASSQENRDGGIQYF.

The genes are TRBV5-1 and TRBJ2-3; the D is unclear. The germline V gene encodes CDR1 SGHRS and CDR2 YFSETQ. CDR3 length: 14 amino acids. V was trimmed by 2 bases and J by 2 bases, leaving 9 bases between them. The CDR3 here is CASSLVLPTDTQYF. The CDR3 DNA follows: TGCGCCAGCAGCTTAGTCCTCCCCACAGATACGCAGTATTTT.

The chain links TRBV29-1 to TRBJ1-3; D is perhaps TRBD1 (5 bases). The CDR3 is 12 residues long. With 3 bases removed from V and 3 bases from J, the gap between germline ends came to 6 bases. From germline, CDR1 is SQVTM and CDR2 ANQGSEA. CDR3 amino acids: CSVDGGGNTIYF. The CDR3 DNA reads TGCAGCGTTGATGGGGGTGGAAACACCATATATTTT. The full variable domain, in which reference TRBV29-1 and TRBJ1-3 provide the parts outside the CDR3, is SAVISQKPSRDICQRGTSLTIQCQVDSQVTMMFWYRQQPGQSLTLIATANQGSEATYESGFVIDKFPISRPNLTFSTLTVSNMSPEDSSIYLCSVDGGGNTIYFGEGSWLTVV.

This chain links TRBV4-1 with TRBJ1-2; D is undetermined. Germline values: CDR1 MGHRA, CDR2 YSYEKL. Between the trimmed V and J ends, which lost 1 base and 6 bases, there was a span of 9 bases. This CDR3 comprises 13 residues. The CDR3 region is CASSQVPLHGYTF. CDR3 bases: TGCGCCAGCAGCCAAGTCCCCCTTCATGGCTACACCTTC.

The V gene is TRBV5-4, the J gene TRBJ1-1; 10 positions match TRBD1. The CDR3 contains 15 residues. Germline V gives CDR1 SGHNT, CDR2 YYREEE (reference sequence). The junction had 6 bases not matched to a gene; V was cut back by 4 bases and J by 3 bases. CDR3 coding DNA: TGTGCCAGCAGCCCGGAGGGACAGGGGTACACTGAAGCTTTCTTT. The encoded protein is CASSPEGQGYTEAFF.

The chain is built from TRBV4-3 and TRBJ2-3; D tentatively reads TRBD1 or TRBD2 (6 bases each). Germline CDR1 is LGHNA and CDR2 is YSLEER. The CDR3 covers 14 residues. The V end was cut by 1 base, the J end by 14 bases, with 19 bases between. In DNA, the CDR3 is TGCGCCAGCAGCCAAGGGAGGGGGGAGTTATGGCGGTATTTT. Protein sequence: CASSQGRGELWRYF.

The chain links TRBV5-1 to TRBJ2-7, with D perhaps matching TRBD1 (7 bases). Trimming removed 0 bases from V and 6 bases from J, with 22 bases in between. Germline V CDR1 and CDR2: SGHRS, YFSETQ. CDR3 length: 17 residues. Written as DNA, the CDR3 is TGCGCCAGCAGCTTGGATCAGGGGCGCCAGGGGGGATCCGAGCAGTACTTC. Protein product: CASSLDQGRQGGSEQYF.

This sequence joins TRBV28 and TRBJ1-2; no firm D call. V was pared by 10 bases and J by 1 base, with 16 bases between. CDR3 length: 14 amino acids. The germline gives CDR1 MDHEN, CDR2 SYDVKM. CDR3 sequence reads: CATRSTRDNYGYTF. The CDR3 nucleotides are TGTGCCACCCGGTCGACAAGGGATAACTATGGCTACACCTTC.

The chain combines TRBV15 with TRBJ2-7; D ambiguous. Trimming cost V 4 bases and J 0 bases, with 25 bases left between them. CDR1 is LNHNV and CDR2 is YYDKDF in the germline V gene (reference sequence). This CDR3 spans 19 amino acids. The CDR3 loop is CATSKVKFSLSARSYEQYF. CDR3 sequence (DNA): TGTGCCACCAGCAAAGTAAAATTCAGCCTTAGTGCCCGCTCCTACGAGCAGTACTTC.

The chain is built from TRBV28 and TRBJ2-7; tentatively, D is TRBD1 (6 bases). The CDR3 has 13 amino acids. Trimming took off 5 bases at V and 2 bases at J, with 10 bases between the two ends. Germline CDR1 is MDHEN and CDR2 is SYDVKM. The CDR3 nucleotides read TGTGCCAGCAGTCGACAGGACCCCTACGAGCAGTACTTC. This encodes CASSRQDPYEQYF.

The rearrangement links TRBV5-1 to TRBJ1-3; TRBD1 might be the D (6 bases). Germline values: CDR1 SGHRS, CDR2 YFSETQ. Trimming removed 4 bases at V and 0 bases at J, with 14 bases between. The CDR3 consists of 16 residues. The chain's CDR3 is CASSPLGQSSGNTIYF. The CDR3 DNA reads TGCGCCAGCAGCCCTCTCGGACAGTCCTCTGGAAACACCATATATTTT. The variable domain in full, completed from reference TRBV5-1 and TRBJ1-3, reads KAGVTQTPRYLIKTRGQQVTLSCSPISGHRSVSWYQQTPGQGLQFLFEYFSETQRNKGNFPGRFSGRQFSNSRSEMNVSTLELGDSALYLCASSPLGQSSGNTIYFGEGSWLTVV.

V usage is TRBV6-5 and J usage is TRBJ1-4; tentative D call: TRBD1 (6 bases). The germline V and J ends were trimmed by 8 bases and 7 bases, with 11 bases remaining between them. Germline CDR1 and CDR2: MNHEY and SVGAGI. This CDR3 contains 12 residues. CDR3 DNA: TGTGCCAGCGGACAGAGCTTTGAAAAACTGTTTTTT. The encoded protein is CASGQSFEKLFF.

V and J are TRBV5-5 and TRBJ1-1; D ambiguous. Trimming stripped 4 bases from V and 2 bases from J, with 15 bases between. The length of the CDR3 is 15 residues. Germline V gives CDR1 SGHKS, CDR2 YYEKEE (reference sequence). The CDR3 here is CASSPLRSINTEAFF. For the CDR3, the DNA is TGTGCCAGCAGCCCTCTGAGGAGCATCAACACTGAAGCTTTCTTT.

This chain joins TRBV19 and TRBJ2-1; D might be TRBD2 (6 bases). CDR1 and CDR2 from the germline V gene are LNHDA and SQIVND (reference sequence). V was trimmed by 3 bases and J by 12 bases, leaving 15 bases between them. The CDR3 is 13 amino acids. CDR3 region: CASSIPHLGGQFF. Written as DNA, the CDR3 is TGTGCCAGTAGTATTCCTCACCTCGGGGGGCAGTTCTTC.